This TCR beta chain emerged from a study of tumor-infiltrating lymphocytes in primary liver carcinoma. Production of TCR beta cDNA used around 0.45 ug total RNA together with a constant-region primer. Each TCR beta library was derived from three nested multiplex PCR rounds that employed slightly modified ARM-PCR. The first two PCR rounds, roughly 9 cycles each, used TRBV1-TRBV30 forward primers and a C-beta reverse primer. TCRdb called the multiplex PCR reads again in MiXCR, with one record for every CDR3 protein. The table shows more than 75,000 distinct CDR3 sequences, with 72% occurring only once. CDR3 length: 13 residues. Germline assignment: CDR1 SQVTM and CDR2 ANQGSEA. The tissue used was unsorted bulk material of roughly 17-33 mg. RNA and DNA were co-extracted from it with the AllPrep DNA/RNA mini kit. Turning to this clonotype: One end of the junction fails to match germline, which may point to a read error.

The receptor's source is a man aged 35-49 years with primary liver carcinoma and hepatitis B virus infection. The chain combines TRBV29-1 with TRBJ2-7; 11 bases line up with TRBD1. Material for sequencing was liver tumor tissue from sampling region 1. The subset denotes: tumor region T1, superior pole. Here the CDR3 reads CSVRDRGEHEQCF. CDR3 nucleotide sequence: TGCAGCGTTCGGGACAGGGGGGAGCACGAACAGTGCTTC.